This T cell receptor (beta chain) comes out of a study of T cell changes during pregnancy in multiple sclerosis. Measured with immunoSEQ multiplex PCR; TCRdb has only the in-frame clones, and not every one. The table records tens of thousands of clones, 75% to 95% of them present only once. The sample consisted of peripheral blood, taken in the first trimester of pregnancy. The TCR was taken from a female donor in good health, enrolled as a control in a pregnancy study.

The CDR3 is CASSATGGAADTQYF. CDR3 sequence (DNA): TGTGCCAGCAGCGCGACAGGGGGCGCGGCAGATACGCAGTATTTT. The chain recombines TRBV9 with TRBJ2-3; 10 nucleotides align to TRBD1. The germline CDR1 and CDR2 sequences are SGDLS and YYNGEE. Trimming cost V 3 bases and J 4 bases; bases outside gene matches: 5. CDR3 length equals 15 residues.